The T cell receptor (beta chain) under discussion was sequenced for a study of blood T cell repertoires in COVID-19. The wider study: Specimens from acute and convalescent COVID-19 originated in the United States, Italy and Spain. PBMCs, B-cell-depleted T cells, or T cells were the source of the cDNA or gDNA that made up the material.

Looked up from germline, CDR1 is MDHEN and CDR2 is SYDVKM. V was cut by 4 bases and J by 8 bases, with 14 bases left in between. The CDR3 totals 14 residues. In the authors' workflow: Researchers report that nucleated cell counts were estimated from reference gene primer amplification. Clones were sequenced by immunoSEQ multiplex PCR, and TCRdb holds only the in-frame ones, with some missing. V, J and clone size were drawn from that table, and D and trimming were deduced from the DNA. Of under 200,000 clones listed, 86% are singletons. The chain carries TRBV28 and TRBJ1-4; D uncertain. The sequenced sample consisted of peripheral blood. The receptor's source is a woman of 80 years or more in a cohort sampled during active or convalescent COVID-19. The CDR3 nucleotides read TGTGCCAGCAGTTGGGGAGGGATCGGGGAAAAACTGTTTTTT. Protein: CASSWGGIGEKLFF.